A single sample gave rise to the 3 T cell receptor beta chains below, sequenced in a study. Treg sorting used a CD4+CD25+CD127-/low gate. Adaptor-ligated barcode primers were used to amplify TRBV12-4/TRBJ1-2 clonotypes. TCRdb recomputed calls from the multiplex PCR reads with MiXCR, one row per CDR3 protein. Of about 890 distinct CDR3 sequences listed, 17% are singletons. Source material: Tregs sorted from blood. Receptor source: a female donor with breast cancer.

The chain links TRBV12-3 or TRBV12-4 to TRBJ1-2; 7 positions match TRBD1. This CDR3 comprises 16 residues. The V gene end was trimmed by 3 bases and the J gene end by 2 bases; junction bases not matched to a gene: 9. This CDR3 is CASSFSRDRENYGYTF. The CDR3 nucleotides read TGTGCCAGCAGTTTTAGCCGGGACAGAGAGAACTATGGCTACACCTTC.

This clonotype was seen a handful of times. The genes are TRBV12-3 or TRBV12-4 and TRBJ1-2; D uncertain. This CDR3 has 14 amino acids. V gave up 5 bases and J gave up 4 bases, with 14 bases separating them. The DNA for the CDR3 is TGTGCCAGCAGTACCCAAACAGTCAGCTATGGCTACACCTTC. Translating gives CASSTQTVSYGYTF.

The V gene is TRBV12-3 or TRBV12-4, the J gene TRBJ1-2; 7 bases match TRBD1. V trimming: 4 bases; J trimming: 8 bases; junction bases outside the gene matches: 16. There are 16 residues in the CDR3. CDR3 loop: CASSYHPGQEKQGYTF. In nucleotides, the CDR3 is TGTGCCAGCAGTTACCACCCCGGACAGGAGAAGCAGGGCTACACCTTC.